A selection of T cell receptor beta chains follows, all from one sample in a study of cytomegalovirus exposure and HLA in healthy donors. Profiled with immunoSEQ multiplex PCR; TCRdb holds only in-frame clones, not every one. The repertoire holds about 120,000 clones, with around 87% as singletons. The sample was PBMCs. All receptors derive from a woman aged 18-35 years in good health and CMV-seropositive. Both conserved end residues are part of each CDR3. D genes are given only for firm matches. Some rows have no size entry. The others give once, few or many, or a class for an expanded clone.

D gene: .; J gene: TRBJ2-5; V gene: TRBV5-4; clone size: .; CDR3 DNA: TGTGCCAGCAGCTTCCGCCGGAGGGACGAGACCCAGTACTTC; CDR3 protein: CASSFRRRDETQYF
D gene: TRBD1; J gene: TRBJ1-3; V gene: TRBV10-1; clone size: .; CDR3 DNA: TGCGCCAGCCGAAACAGGGGCCTCTCTGGAAACACCATATATTTT; CDR3 protein: CASRNRGLSGNTIYF
D gene: TRBD1; J gene: TRBJ2-1; V gene: TRBV6-1; clone size: .; CDR3 DNA: TGTGCCAGCAGCCCGGAAGGGACAGGCTACAATGAGCAGTTCTTC; CDR3 protein: CASSPEGTGYNEQFF
D gene: TRBD1; J gene: TRBJ1-4; V gene: TRBV6-5; clone size: .; CDR3 DNA: TGTGCCAGCAGTTACCTAGCCGGGACAGGGGTTCAAAAACTGTTTTTT; CDR3 protein: CASSYLAGTGVQKLFF
D gene: .; J gene: TRBJ2-1; V gene: TRBV7-9; clone size: once; CDR3 DNA: TGTGCCAGCAGCCCCTTCGGACTCAGCTTCAATGAGCAGTTCTTC; CDR3 protein: CASSPFGLSFNEQFF
D gene: .; J gene: TRBJ2-1; V gene: TRBV6-6; clone size: .; CDR3 DNA: TGTGCCAGCAGTTCAGTCACCCCAGGCGATGAGCAGTTCTTC; CDR3 protein: CASSSVTPGDEQFF
D gene: .; J gene: TRBJ1-6; V gene: TRBV30; clone size: few; CDR3 DNA: TGTGCCTGGGGAGTGGCCCCCTTGAATTCACCCCTCCACTTT; CDR3 protein: CAWGVAPLNSPLHF
D gene: .; J gene: TRBJ1-1; V gene: TRBV27; clone size: .; CDR3 DNA: TGTGCCAGCAGCCGTTGGGGGGGCCAAGCTTTCTTT; CDR3 protein: CASSRWGGQAFF
D gene: .; J gene: TRBJ1-1; V gene: TRBV29-1; clone size: .; CDR3 DNA: TGCAGCGTTTATCAGGGGCCCACTGAAGCTTTCTTT; CDR3 protein: CSVYQGPTEAFF
D gene: TRBD1; J gene: TRBJ2-7; V gene: TRBV6-1; clone size: .; CDR3 DNA: TGTGCCAGCAGTGAAGCGGGACAGGGGACCGAGCAGTACTTC; CDR3 protein: CASSEAGQGTEQYF
D gene: TRBD1; J gene: TRBJ2-5; V gene: TRBV5-8; clone size: .; CDR3 DNA: TGTGCCAGCAGCCTTCGGACAGGGGGGGTAGAGACCCAGTACTTC; CDR3 protein: CASSLRTGGVETQYF
D gene: TRBD2; J gene: TRBJ2-1; V gene: TRBV27; clone size: .; CDR3 DNA: TGTGCCAGCAGTCTGGGACTAGCGGGGGGGGACAATGAGCAGTTCTTC; CDR3 protein: CASSLGLAGGDNEQFF
D gene: .; J gene: TRBJ1-1; V gene: TRBV7-7; clone size: .; CDR3 DNA: TGTGCTAGCAGCTTGGGAGGACACCGCTTTGAAGCTTTCTTT; CDR3 protein: CASSLGGHRFEAFF
D gene: .; J gene: TRBJ2-7; V gene: TRBV11-2; clone size: .; CDR3 DNA: TGTGCCAGCACTCCCAGCTACGAGCAGTACTTC; CDR3 protein: CASTPSYEQYF
D gene: TRBD1; J gene: TRBJ1-4; V gene: TRBV5-1; clone size: .; CDR3 DNA: TGCGCCAGCAGCTTGAGCAACAGGGGAAATGAAAAACTGTTTTTT; CDR3 protein: CASSLSNRGNEKLFF
D gene: .; J gene: TRBJ1-1; V gene: TRBV27; clone size: .; CDR3 DNA: TGTGCCAGCAGTTACTTATCAGGGAAATTGACTGAAGCTTTCTTT; CDR3 protein: CASSYLSGKLTEAFF